These T cell receptor beta chains were read from a single sample in a study of Ad26.COV2.S vaccination and SARS-CoV-2 variants. Only in-frame clones appear in the TCRdb table, and some are missing; sequencing was by immunoSEQ multiplex PCR. The repertoire consists of roughly 460,000 clones, with nearly 90% occurring once and the leading ten covering roughly 1.7%. Material: peripheral blood, obtained in a trial of Ad26.COV2.S vaccine versus placebo. The source of these receptors is a person between 18 and 59 years old who received the Ad26.COV2.S COVID-19 vaccine or a placebo. Both conserved end residues are part of each CDR3. The D gene is left open where the match is weak. Clone sizes are given selectively: once, few, many, or a class where the clone is expanded.

J | D | size | V | CDR3 | DNA
TRBJ1-6 | . | . | TRBV19 | CASRVRDSPLHF | TGTGCCAGCAGGGTCCGCGATTCACCCCTCCACTTT
TRBJ1-5 | TRBD1 | once | TRBV6-2/TRBV6-3 | CASSYSIGTGFQPQHF | TGTGCCAGCAGTTACTCGATCGGGACAGGGTTTCAGCCCCAGCATTTT
TRBJ1-4 | TRBD1 | . | TRBV5-4 | CASSETGREKLFF | TGTGCCAGCAGCGAGACAGGGCGGGAAAAACTGTTTTTT
TRBJ2-7 | . | . | TRBV21-1 | CASSKGEVAKDEQYF | TGTGCCAGCAGCAAAGGGGAGGTAGCCAAGGACGAGCAGTACTTC
TRBJ2-1 | TRBD1 | . | TRBV19 | CASSKQGNEQFF | TGTGCCAGTAGTAAACAGGGGAATGAGCAGTTCTTC
TRBJ2-1 | . | . | TRBV27 | CASNQMGQPTNEQFF | TGTGCCAGCAACCAAATGGGGCAGCCGACCAATGAGCAGTTCTTC
TRBJ1-1 | . | . | TRBV5-1 | CASSSPPYTEAFF | TGCGCCAGCAGCTCCCCACCATACACTGAAGCTTTCTTT
TRBJ2-5 | TRBD1 | . | TRBV7-7 | CASSPMGQGAGTQYF | TGTGCTAGCAGCCCGATGGGACAGGGGGCAGGAACCCAGTACTTC
TRBJ1-5 | . | . | TRBV18 | CASSAGDHQPQHF | TGTGCCAGCTCAGCAGGCGATCATCAGCCCCAGCATTTT
TRBJ2-2 | TRBD2 | . | TRBV19 | CASSMGLGTSNTGELFF | TGTGCCAGTAGTATGGGACTCGGGACTAGCAACACCGGGGAGCTGTTTTTT
TRBJ2-2 | . | . | TRBV29-1 | CSVEVSGSTGELFF | TGCAGCGTTGAAGTCTCAGGGAGCACCGGGGAGCTGTTTTTT
TRBJ1-1 | . | . | TRBV5-1 | CASSSQTGSEAFF | TGCGCCAGCAGCTCGCAAACGGGAAGCGAGGCTTTCTTT
TRBJ2-1 | . | . | TRBV5-4 | CASSLGGRQAYSYNEQFF | TGTGCCAGCAGCTTGGGGGGGCGACAGGCATACTCCTACAATGAGCAGTTCTTC
TRBJ2-1 | . | . | TRBV3-1/TRBV3-2 | CASSQVPGRRNEQFF | TGTGCCAGCAGCCAAGTCCCCGGGCGAAGAAATGAGCAGTTCTTC
TRBJ2-5 | TRBD1 | once | TRBV28 | CASRSPHDRDQETQYF | TGTGCCAGCAGGTCGCCCCACGACAGGGATCAAGAGACCCAGTACTTC
TRBJ2-1 | TRBD2 | . | TRBV7-2 | CASRRTSGGANEQFF | TGTGCCAGCAGAAGGACTAGCGGGGGGGCCAATGAGCAGTTCTTC
TRBJ2-3 | . | . | TRBV12-3/TRBV12-4 | CASSSVRGAQYF | TGTGCCAGCAGTTCCGTGCGGGGTGCGCAGTATTTT
TRBJ2-7 | TRBD1 | . | TRBV6-2/TRBV6-3 | CASSYSDRGSDYEQYF | TGTGCCAGCAGTTACTCGGACAGGGGGTCCGACTACGAGCAGTACTTC
TRBJ1-4 | TRBD1 | . | TRBV7-9 | CASSRDSYTPPNEKLFF | TGTGCCAGCAGCCGGGACAGTTACACACCTCCTAATGAAAAACTGTTTTTT
TRBJ2-1 | TRBD2 | . | TRBV6-6 | CASSNGLVVAYNEQFF | TGTGCCAGCAGTAACGGACTAGTAGTCGCCTACAATGAGCAGTTCTTC
TRBJ2-2 | TRBD2 | . | TRBV6-5 | CASSSGLGATGELFF | TGTGCCAGCAGTTCGGGACTAGGGGCAACCGGGGAGCTGTTTTTT
TRBJ1-3 | TRBD1 | . | TRBV30 | CAWGQGENTIYF | TGTGCCTGGGGACAGGGGGAAAACACCATATATTTT
TRBJ2-7 | . | . | TRBV10-3 | CAISVLRWDRETYEQYF | TGTGCCATCAGTGTTCTGAGATGGGACCGCGAAACCTACGAGCAGTACTTC
TRBJ1-1 | . | . | TRBV30 | CAWSGGEGQMNTEAFF | TGTGCCTGGAGTGGGGGTGAGGGGCAGATGAACACTGAAGCTTTCTTT
TRBJ2-2 | TRBD1 | . | TRBV15 | CATSRIRQGSLAGELFF | TGTGCCACCAGCAGAATAAGACAGGGTAGTTTGGCCGGGGAGCTGTTTTTT
TRBJ1-6 | . | . | TRBV7-2 | CASVPGVDSPLHF | TGTGCCAGCGTCCCGGGTGTGGATTCACCCCTCCACTTT
TRBJ1-5 | TRBD1 | . | TRBV18 | CASSPTGGQQPQHF | TGTGCCAGCTCACCGACAGGGGGCCAGCAGCCCCAGCATTTT
TRBJ1-3 | . | . | TRBV28 | CASSSRGLGNTIYF | TGTGCCAGCAGTTCTCGGGGGCTCGGAAACACCATATATTTT
TRBJ1-1 | . | . | TRBV11-2 | CASSLVGPGGWNTEAFF | TGTGCCAGCAGCTTAGTGGGTCCAGGTGGTTGGAACACTGAAGCTTTCTTT
TRBJ2-3 | . | . | TRBV5-1 | CASTSENTQYF | TGCGCCAGCACCTCCGAGAATACGCAGTATTTT
TRBJ2-1 | . | . | TRBV5-6 | CASSRREYTAGQFF | TGTGCCAGCAGCCGACGAGAATACACCGCCGGGCAGTTCTTC
TRBJ2-7 | . | . | TRBV10-2 | CASTGKYEQYF | TGCGCCAGCACCGGAAAATACGAGCAGTACTTC
TRBJ2-1 | . | . | TRBV27 | CASSLWGSNEQFF | TGTGCCAGCAGTTTATGGGGTTCCAATGAGCAGTTCTTC
TRBJ1-1 | . | . | TRBV14 | CASSQDMRNTEAFF | TGTGCCAGCAGCCAAGACATGCGAAACACTGAAGCTTTCTTT
TRBJ2-2 | TRBD2 | . | TRBV4-2 | CASSQLGTSGPGELFF | TGTGCCAGCAGCCAACTCGGGACTAGCGGCCCCGGGGAGCTGTTTTTT
TRBJ1-1 | . | few | TRBV18 | CASSPVGNTEAFF | TGTGCCAGCTCACCAGTGGGTAACACTGAAGCTTTCTTT
TRBJ2-1 | . | once | TRBV7-2 | CASSPRFSYNEQFF | TGTGCCAGCAGCCCCAGATTTAGCTACAATGAGCAGTTCTTC
TRBJ1-2 | . | once | TRBV19 | CASSIGQSPPWGYTF | TGTGCCAGTAGTATTGGACAGTCCCCCCCCTGGGGCTACACCTTC
TRBJ2-1 | . | . | TRBV7-3 | CASSLRRGLGLNEQFF | TGTGCCAGCAGCTTACGTCGGGGACTTGGCTTGAATGAGCAGTTCTTC
TRBJ2-1 | . | . | TRBV12-3/TRBV12-4 | CASSPYSEEQFF | TGTGCCAGCAGTCCCTACTCGGAGGAGCAGTTCTTC
TRBJ2-5 | . | . | TRBV5-4 | CASSLNQGPILETQYF | TGTGCCAGCAGCTTGAATCAGGGGCCTATTCTAGAGACCCAGTACTTC
TRBJ2-5 | . | . | TRBV19 | CASSRIDSQETQYF | TGTGCCAGTAGTCGAATTGACAGCCAAGAGACCCAGTACTTC
TRBJ2-5 | . | . | TRBV5-5 | CASSLERQETQYF | TGTGCCAGCAGCTTGGAAAGACAAGAGACCCAGTACTTC
TRBJ2-1 | . | . | TRBV6-5 | CASGRGGSYNEQFF | TGTGCCAGCGGGAGAGGGGGGTCCTACAATGAGCAGTTCTTC
TRBJ2-1 | TRBD2 | . | TRBV4-3 | CASSQSRDYPYNEQFF | TGCGCCAGCAGCCAGTCCCGGGACTACCCCTACAATGAGCAGTTCTTC